This record concerns one TCR beta chain sequence. Its target is not known. The sample originates from a study of T cell repertoires in cytomegalovirus infection. Points from the study as a whole: Of the TCR beta families, the public ones yielded a cumulative frequency that identified carriers of CMV plus the relevant HLA. The ex vivo response was dominated by HLA-C-restricted CMV-specific TCR beta clonotypes.

The V end was cut by 7 bases, the J end by 9 bases, with 13 bases between. CDR3 length: 12 residues. In germline, CDR1 is LNHDA, CDR2 SQIVND (reference sequence). TCRdb reprocessed the reads with MiXCR, giving one entry per CDR3 protein. The repertoire holds approximately 550,000 distinct CDR3 sequences, with approximately 15% as singletons. The specimen sequenced was CD8+ T cells from PBMCs. The chain has TRBV19 and TRBJ2-1, with TRBD1 as a possible D gene (6 bases). The TCR originated in a human donor in good health (CMV status not recorded). Some clones in this sample may be carry-over from other donors' samples. The DNA of the CDR3 is TGTGCCAGTACCACTCTAGGGGGTGAGCAGTTCTTC. Protein product: CASTTLGGEQFF. The whole variable domain, remainder taken from reference TRBV19 and TRBJ2-1, is DGGITQSPKYLFRKEGQNVTLSCEQNLNHDAMYWYRQDPGQGLRLIYYSQIVNDFQKGDIAEGYSVSREKKESFPLTVTSAQKNPTAFYLCASTTLGGEQFFGPGTRLTVL.